This T cell receptor (beta chain) was documented in a study of beta chain features in type 1 diabetes. About the study: Analysis included around 100 million sorted cells drawn from all samples. General study points: There was a moderate but significant shortening of TCRB CDR3s in all four CD4+ subsets of Type 1 diabetes patients. For patients, the naive, central memory and Treg TCRB repertoires appeared more alike than for healthy donors.

With regard to this clone: Its antigen is unidentified.

The study reverse transcribed the entire isolated RNA, so it sequenced expressed TCRB transcripts. The assay was immunoSEQ multiplex PCR, and TCRdb's table has in-frame clones only and misses some. The sample yields about 740,000 clones, roughly 13% seen once. The germline V and J ends were trimmed by 4 bases and 4 bases, with 14 bases remaining between them. From germline, CDR1 is SGHRS and CDR2 YFSETQ. The CDR3 sequence is 14 residues long. Only one heparinised blood draw was taken per donor, and its volume averaged about 120 mL. Cells sorted by CD45RO/CCR7/CD25/CD127/CD95/CD27 comprised CD4+ naive, central memory, regulatory and stem cell-like memory cells.

The chain is built from TRBV5-1 and TRBJ1-1; possibly TRBD1 for D (5 bases). The clonotype comes from a man aged 18-30 years with type 1 diabetes. Sequenced: naive CD4+ T cells from blood. The CDR3 coding sequence is TGCGCCAGCAGCCGAATGGGGCCGGGCACTGAAGCTTTCTTT. Protein: CASSRMGPGTEAFF.